These T cell receptor beta chains were read from a single sample in a study of T cells in Graves' hyperthyroidism and ophthalmopathy. TCRdb recomputed calls from the multiplex PCR reads with MiXCR, one row per CDR3 protein. The table has about 260,000 distinct CDR3 sequences, approximately 20% seen once. Sequencing was carried out using blood. These receptors were collected from a young man with Graves' ophthalmopathy. Each CDR3 is given with its conserved first and last residue. Each record gives: CDR3 DNA, CDR3 protein, J gene, V gene, CDR3 length, D gene, clone size. D genes are given only for firm matches. Not all rows give a size; the values are once, few, many and, for expanded clones, a class.

DNA: TGTGCCAGCAGTCGAGTGTCGGCAGCTGCCCAGCATTTT; CDR3: CASSRVSAAAQHF; J: TRBJ1-5; V: TRBV12-3/TRBV12-4; length: 13; D: -; size: few
DNA: TGTGCCAGCACTACGACAGGGGGAGAGACCCAGTACTTC; CDR3: CASTTTGGETQYF; J: TRBJ2-5; V: TRBV12-3/TRBV12-4; length: 13; D: TRBD1; size: many
DNA: TGTGCCAGTACGGCTTTGAATGAGCAGTTCTTC; CDR3: CASTALNEQFF; J: TRBJ2-1; V: TRBV19; length: 11; D: -; size: -
DNA: TGTGCCAGCAGTCTCCGGGCCCAAACGGAGACCCAGTACTTC; CDR3: CASSLRAQTETQYF; J: TRBJ2-5; V: TRBV12-3/TRBV12-4; length: 14; D: -; size: few
DNA: TGTGCCAGCAGTTACGGCAGGCGTGGCTATGGCTACACCTTC; CDR3: CASSYGRRGYGYTF; J: TRBJ1-2; V: TRBV6-2/TRBV6-3; length: 14; D: -; size: -
DNA: TGTGCCAGCAGAAATACAGGGACCTATGGCTACACCTTC; CDR3: CASRNTGTYGYTF; J: TRBJ1-2; V: TRBV5-6; length: 13; D: -; size: -
DNA: TGCGCCAGCAGCTTGGGGGCCCGATACAATGAGCAGTTCTTC; CDR3: CASSLGARYNEQFF; J: TRBJ2-1; V: TRBV5-1; length: 14; D: -; size: few
DNA: TGTGCCAGCAGCCACCCGCCGGCCTACAATGAGCAGTTCTTC; CDR3: CASSHPPAYNEQFF; J: TRBJ2-1; V: TRBV7-3; length: 14; D: -; size: -
DNA: TGCAGTGCCCTACAAGTCTCTGGAAACACCATATATTTT; CDR3: CSALQVSGNTIYF; J: TRBJ1-3; V: TRBV20-1; length: 13; D: -; size: few
DNA: TGTGCCAGCAGCTTAGTATCGACCGAAGCTTTCTTT; CDR3: CASSLVSTEAFF; J: TRBJ1-1; V: TRBV11-2; length: 12; D: -; size: few
DNA: TGTGCCAGCAGCTCGATGACAGGGGGCTATGGCTACACCTTC; CDR3: CASSSMTGGYGYTF; J: TRBJ1-2; V: TRBV11-2; length: 14; D: TRBD1; size: many
DNA: TGTGCCAGCAGCTTGTGGGCCGGGGAGCTGTTTTTT; CDR3: CASSLWAGELFF; J: TRBJ2-2; V: TRBV7-9; length: 12; D: -; size: -
DNA: TGTGCCAGCAGTGGCCACAGTCTGAACACAGATACGCAGTATTTT; CDR3: CASSGHSLNTDTQYF; J: TRBJ2-3; V: TRBV6-1; length: 15; D: -; size: few
DNA: TGCGCCAGCAGCAATCTAGCGGAGGCCCACAATGAGCAGTTCTTC; CDR3: CASSNLAEAHNEQFF; J: TRBJ2-1; V: TRBV5-1; length: 15; D: TRBD2; size: -
DNA: TGTGCCAGCAGCCACGTAGTAAACTATGGCTACACCTTC; CDR3: CASSHVVNYGYTF; J: TRBJ1-2; V: TRBV14; length: 13; D: -; size: many
DNA: TGCAGTGCCCTCGCTGAGAACACTGAAGCTTTCTTT; CDR3: CSALAENTEAFF; J: TRBJ1-1; V: TRBV20-1; length: 12; D: -; size: many
DNA: TGTGCCTGGAGCCTACCGGGACATTCGAACACTGAAGCTTTCTTT; CDR3: CAWSLPGHSNTEAFF; J: TRBJ1-1; V: TRBV30; length: 15; D: -; size: many
DNA: TGTGCCTGGGCATCGAACCAACTCTCATCCTACGAGCAGTACTTC; CDR3: CAWASNQLSSYEQYF; J: TRBJ2-7; V: TRBV30; length: 15; D: -; size: few
DNA: TGTGCCAGCTCACCAGGGTTGGGTGAAAAACTGTTTTTT; CDR3: CASSPGLGEKLFF; J: TRBJ1-4; V: TRBV18; length: 13; D: -; size: many
DNA: TGCAGTGCTAGAGATCCTAGAGGAGTCTCCTACGAGCAGTACTTC; CDR3: CSARDPRGVSYEQYF; J: TRBJ2-7; V: TRBV20-1; length: 15; D: -; size: many
DNA: TGTGCCATCACAGGGGATAAGCCCTACGAGCAGTACTTC; CDR3: CAITGDKPYEQYF; J: TRBJ2-7; V: TRBV10-3; length: 13; D: -; size: many
DNA: TGTGCCAGCAGTTCGGCAGTAACTGAAGCTTTCTTT; CDR3: CASSSAVTEAFF; J: TRBJ1-1; V: TRBV6-5; length: 12; D: -; size: few
DNA: TGTGCCAGCAGCAGAGCGCTAGCGGGAGTAGCTACGCAGTATTTT; CDR3: CASSRALAGVATQYF; J: TRBJ2-3; V: TRBV12-3/TRBV12-4; length: 15; D: TRBD2; size: -
DNA: TGTGCCACCAGCCTATCGGGACTAGCGGGAGGAATGAATGAGCAGTTCTTC; CDR3: CATSLSGLAGGMNEQFF; J: TRBJ2-1; V: TRBV15; length: 17; D: TRBD2; size: -
DNA: TGCGCCAGCAGTGCGGGACAGGGGGGCACTGAAGCTTTCTTT; CDR3: CASSAGQGGTEAFF; J: TRBJ1-1; V: TRBV10-2; length: 14; D: TRBD1; size: -
DNA: TGTGCCAGCAGCTTCGACAGGTTGGGCTCTGGGGCCAACGTCCTGACTTTC; CDR3: CASSFDRLGSGANVLTF; J: TRBJ2-6; V: TRBV5-6; length: 17; D: -; size: -
DNA: TGCAGTGCTAAGATCGGGACCTATGGCTACACCTTC; CDR3: CSAKIGTYGYTF; J: TRBJ1-2; V: TRBV20-1; length: 12; D: -; size: -
DNA: TGTGCCAGCAGTCAAACTAGCGGGGGTTACAATGAGCAGTTCTTC; CDR3: CASSQTSGGYNEQFF; J: TRBJ2-1; V: TRBV7-2; length: 15; D: TRBD2; size: many
DNA: TGCAGTGCTGCCGGGACTAGCTTAACCTACGAGCAGTACTTC; CDR3: CSAAGTSLTYEQYF; J: TRBJ2-7; V: TRBV20-1; length: 14; D: TRBD2; size: many
DNA: TGTGCCTGGAGTGTAACCGGGGACACTGAAGCTTTCTTT; CDR3: CAWSVTGDTEAFF; J: TRBJ1-1; V: TRBV30; length: 13; D: -; size: many
DNA: TGCAGTGCAATAAGGGGAGGGCAGGGGAACGAGCAGTACTTC; CDR3: CSAIRGGQGNEQYF; J: TRBJ2-7; V: TRBV20-1; length: 14; D: -; size: few
DNA: TGTGCCAGCAGTTATGCGGGAGGGAACTACAATGAGCAGTTCTTC; CDR3: CASSYAGGNYNEQFF; J: TRBJ2-1; V: TRBV6-1; length: 15; D: TRBD2; size: many
DNA: TGTGCCAGCATGGAGGGAAGACGGAACTATGGCTACACCTTC; CDR3: CASMEGRRNYGYTF; J: TRBJ1-2; V: TRBV28; length: 14; D: -; size: many
DNA: TGCGCCAGCAGCCCCCCAACAGGCCACACCGGGGAGCTGTTTTTT; CDR3: CASSPPTGHTGELFF; J: TRBJ2-2; V: TRBV5-1; length: 15; D: -; size: -
DNA: TGTGCCAGCAGCCAAGATAGAAGGGGGACCCCCGGGGAGCTGTTTTTT; CDR3: CASSQDRRGTPGELFF; J: TRBJ2-2; V: TRBV3-1; length: 16; D: -; size: many
DNA: TGTGCCTGGAGTCGGGGGTCCACAGATACGCAGTATTTT; CDR3: CAWSRGSTDTQYF; J: TRBJ2-3; V: TRBV30; length: 13; D: -; size: few
DNA: TGTGCCAGCAGCGCTGACAGGGTGGCCGGGGAGCTGTTTTTT; CDR3: CASSADRVAGELFF; J: TRBJ2-2; V: TRBV7-9; length: 14; D: TRBD1; size: few
DNA: TGTGCCAGCAGTTGGATCCCTACGGTGGGGGAGCTGTTTTTT; CDR3: CASSWIPTVGELFF; J: TRBJ2-2; V: TRBV28; length: 14; D: -; size: -
DNA: TGTGCCAGCAGCCAATCTGCAGGGGAAGGGAATTCACCCCTCCACTTT; CDR3: CASSQSAGEGNSPLHF; J: TRBJ1-6; V: TRBV16; length: 16; D: -; size: -
DNA: TGCGCCAGCAGCTCGAGAGCGGGATACAATGAGCAGTTCTTC; CDR3: CASSSRAGYNEQFF; J: TRBJ2-1; V: TRBV5-1; length: 14; D: TRBD2; size: -
DNA: TGTGCCAGCAGTGGTTTGGGAGGGGCCAAAAACATTCAGTACTTC; CDR3: CASSGLGGAKNIQYF; J: TRBJ2-4; V: TRBV25-1; length: 15; D: TRBD2; size: -
DNA: TGTGCCAGCAGTCGTGGGGGGGATGAGACCCAGTACTTC; CDR3: CASSRGGDETQYF; J: TRBJ2-5; V: TRBV12-3/TRBV12-4; length: 13; D: TRBD2; size: many
DNA: TGTGCCAGCAGTCCCCAGGACAGGGACTATGGCTACACCTTC; CDR3: CASSPQDRDYGYTF; J: TRBJ1-2; V: TRBV28; length: 14; D: TRBD1; size: few
DNA: TGTGCCAGCAGCTCAGACGTGAACACCGGGGAGCTGTTTTTT; CDR3: CASSSDVNTGELFF; J: TRBJ2-2; V: TRBV7-6; length: 14; D: -; size: -
DNA: TGTGCCAGCAGCCCCACGCGGCTAGCGGGAGTGATAGAGACCCAGTACTTC; CDR3: CASSPTRLAGVIETQYF; J: TRBJ2-5; V: TRBV7-9; length: 17; D: TRBD2; size: -
DNA: TGTGCCAGCAGTAGCGGGACCCAACACGGGGAGCTGTTTTTT; CDR3: CASSSGTQHGELFF; J: TRBJ2-2; V: TRBV12-3/TRBV12-4; length: 14; D: TRBD2; size: many
DNA: TGTGCCAGCAGTTTTGCCGGAGAGAACGTCCTGACTTTC; CDR3: CASSFAGENVLTF; J: TRBJ2-6; V: TRBV27; length: 13; D: -; size: few
DNA: TGTGCCAGCAGCCCCCGGGACAGGGACAACTATGGCTACACCTTC; CDR3: CASSPRDRDNYGYTF; J: TRBJ1-2; V: TRBV28; length: 15; D: TRBD1; size: many
DNA: TGTGCCAGCAGTGAAGGAGCGGGAGCTTACAATGAGCAGTTCTTC; CDR3: CASSEGAGAYNEQFF; J: TRBJ2-1; V: TRBV6-4; length: 15; D: TRBD2; size: -
DNA: TGTGCCAGCAGCGTAGGAACTAGCGGGATGAGCTCCTACGAGCAGTACTTC; CDR3: CASSVGTSGMSSYEQYF; J: TRBJ2-7; V: TRBV9; length: 17; D: TRBD2; size: few
DNA: TGTGCCAGCAGCCAAGATTGGCGGGGGGATGAGCAGTTCTTC; CDR3: CASSQDWRGDEQFF; J: TRBJ2-1; V: TRBV3-1; length: 14; D: TRBD2; size: -
DNA: TGTGCCAGCAGCTTAACAGATACAGATACGCAGTATTTT; CDR3: CASSLTDTDTQYF; J: TRBJ2-3; V: TRBV7-3; length: 13; D: -; size: -
DNA: TGTGCCAGCAGCTTACAGGGGATCGATCAGCCCCAGCATTTT; CDR3: CASSLQGIDQPQHF; J: TRBJ1-5; V: TRBV7-6; length: 14; D: -; size: -
DNA: TGTGCCAGCAGCCAAGTAGCAGGGGGCCAAGAGACCCAGTACTTC; CDR3: CASSQVAGGQETQYF; J: TRBJ2-5; V: TRBV14; length: 15; D: TRBD1; size: -
DNA: TGTGCCAGCTCACCCGGGGCCTCCTACGAGCAGTACTTC; CDR3: CASSPGASYEQYF; J: TRBJ2-7; V: TRBV18; length: 13; D: -; size: many
DNA: TGTGCCAGCATATCTGAGTTCTCTCCTGAGCAGTTCTTC; CDR3: CASISEFSPEQFF; J: TRBJ2-1; V: TRBV2; length: 13; D: -; size: many
DNA: TGTGCCAGCAGCTTAACTTATAGCGGGATTAGCGATGAGCAGTTCTTC; CDR3: CASSLTYSGISDEQFF; J: TRBJ2-1; V: TRBV7-3; length: 16; D: TRBD2; size: many
DNA: TGTGCCAGCAAGACCCTCCCAGGACTAGCGGGAGTGGGGACCGGGGAGCTGTTTTTT; CDR3: CASKTLPGLAGVGTGELFF; J: TRBJ2-2; V: TRBV5-6; length: 19; D: TRBD2; size: -